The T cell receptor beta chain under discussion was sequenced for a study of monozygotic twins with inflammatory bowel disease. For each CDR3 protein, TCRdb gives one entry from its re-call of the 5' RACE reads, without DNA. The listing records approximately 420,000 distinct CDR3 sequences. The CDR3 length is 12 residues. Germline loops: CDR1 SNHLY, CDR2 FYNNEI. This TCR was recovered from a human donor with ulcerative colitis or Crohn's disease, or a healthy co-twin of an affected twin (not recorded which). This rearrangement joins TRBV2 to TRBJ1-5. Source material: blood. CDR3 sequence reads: CASSGSDQPQHF. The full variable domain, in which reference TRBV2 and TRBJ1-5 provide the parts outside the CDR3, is EPEVTQTPSHQVTQMGQEVILRCVPISNHLYFYWYRQILGQKVEFLVSFYNNEISEKSEIFDDQFSVERPDGSNFTLKIRSTKLEDSAMYFCASSGSDQPQHFGDGTRLSIL.